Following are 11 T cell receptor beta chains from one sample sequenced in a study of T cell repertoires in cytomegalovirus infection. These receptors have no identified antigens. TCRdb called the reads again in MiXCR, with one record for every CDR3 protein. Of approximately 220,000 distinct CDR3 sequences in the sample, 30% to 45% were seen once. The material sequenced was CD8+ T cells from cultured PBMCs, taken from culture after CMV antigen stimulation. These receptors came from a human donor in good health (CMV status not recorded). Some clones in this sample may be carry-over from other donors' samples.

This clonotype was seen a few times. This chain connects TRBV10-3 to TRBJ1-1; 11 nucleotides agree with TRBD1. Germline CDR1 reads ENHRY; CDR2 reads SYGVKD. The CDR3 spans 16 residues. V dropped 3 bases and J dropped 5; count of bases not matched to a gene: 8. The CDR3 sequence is CAISDGQGAVQTEAFF. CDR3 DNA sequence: TGTGCCATCAGTGACGGACAGGGGGCGGTTCAAACTGAAGCTTTCTTT.

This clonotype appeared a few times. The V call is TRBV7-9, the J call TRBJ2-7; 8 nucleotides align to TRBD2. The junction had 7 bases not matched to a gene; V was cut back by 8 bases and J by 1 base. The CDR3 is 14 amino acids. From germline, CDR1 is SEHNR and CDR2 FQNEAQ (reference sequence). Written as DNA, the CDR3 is TGTGCCAGCGACTCGTCGGGAGGGTCCTACGAGCAGTACTTC. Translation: CASDSSGGSYEQYF.

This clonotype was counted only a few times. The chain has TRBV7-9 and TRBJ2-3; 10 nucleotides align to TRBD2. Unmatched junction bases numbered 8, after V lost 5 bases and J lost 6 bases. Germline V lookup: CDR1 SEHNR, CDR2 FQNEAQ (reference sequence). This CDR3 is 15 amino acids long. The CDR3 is CASSDRASGSDTQYF. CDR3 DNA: TGTGCCAGCAGCGATCGGGCTAGCGGGAGTGATACGCAGTATTTT.

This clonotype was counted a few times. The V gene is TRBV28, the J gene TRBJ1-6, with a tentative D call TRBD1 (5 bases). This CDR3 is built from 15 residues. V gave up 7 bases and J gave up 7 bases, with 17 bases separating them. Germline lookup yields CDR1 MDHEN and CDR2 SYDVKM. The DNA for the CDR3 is TGTGCCAGCAACCCCGGGGACTGGGGAAATTCACCCCTCCACTTT. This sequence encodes CASNPGDWGNSPLHF. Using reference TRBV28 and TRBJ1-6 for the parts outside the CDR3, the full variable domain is DVKVTQSSRYLVKRTGEKVFLECVQDMDHENMFWYRQDPGLGLRLIYFSYDVKMKEKGDIPEGYSVSREKKERFSLILESASTNQTSMYLCASNPGDWGNSPLHFGNGTRLTVT.

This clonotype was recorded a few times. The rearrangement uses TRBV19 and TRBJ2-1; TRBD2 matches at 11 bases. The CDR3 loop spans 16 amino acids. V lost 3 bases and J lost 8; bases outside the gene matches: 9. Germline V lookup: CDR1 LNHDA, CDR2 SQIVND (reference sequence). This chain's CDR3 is CASSMVLAGEEDEQFF. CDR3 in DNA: TGTGCCAGTAGTATGGTACTAGCGGGAGAGGAGGATGAGCAGTTCTTC.

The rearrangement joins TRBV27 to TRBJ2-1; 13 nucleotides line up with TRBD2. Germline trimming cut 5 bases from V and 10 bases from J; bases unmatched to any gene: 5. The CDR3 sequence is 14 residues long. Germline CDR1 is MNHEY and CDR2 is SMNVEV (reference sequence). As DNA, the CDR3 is TGTGCCAGCAGTCCGCCGACTAGCGGGGGGGAGCAGTTCTTC. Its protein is CASSPPTSGGEQFF.

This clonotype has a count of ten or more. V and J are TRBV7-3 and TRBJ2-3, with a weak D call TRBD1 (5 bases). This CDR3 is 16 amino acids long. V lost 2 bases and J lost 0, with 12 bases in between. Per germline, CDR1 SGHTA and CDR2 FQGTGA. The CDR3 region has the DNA TGTGCCAGCAGCTTACTAGGGGTCGATAGCACAGATACGCAGTATTTT. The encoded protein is CASSLLGVDSTDTQYF.

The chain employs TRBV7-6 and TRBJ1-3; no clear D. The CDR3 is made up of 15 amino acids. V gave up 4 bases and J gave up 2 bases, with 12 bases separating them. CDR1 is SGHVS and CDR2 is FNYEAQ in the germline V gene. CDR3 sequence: CASSSVRVPGNTIYF. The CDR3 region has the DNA TGTGCCAGCAGCTCCGTACGGGTTCCTGGAAACACCATATATTTT.

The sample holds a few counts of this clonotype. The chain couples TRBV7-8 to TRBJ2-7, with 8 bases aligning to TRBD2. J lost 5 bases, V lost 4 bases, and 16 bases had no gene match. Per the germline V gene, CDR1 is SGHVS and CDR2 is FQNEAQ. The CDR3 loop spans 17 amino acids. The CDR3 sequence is CASSSGLAGNPADEQYF. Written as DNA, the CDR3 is TGTGCCAGCAGCTCAGGACTAGCAGGTAATCCGGCGGACGAGCAGTACTTC.

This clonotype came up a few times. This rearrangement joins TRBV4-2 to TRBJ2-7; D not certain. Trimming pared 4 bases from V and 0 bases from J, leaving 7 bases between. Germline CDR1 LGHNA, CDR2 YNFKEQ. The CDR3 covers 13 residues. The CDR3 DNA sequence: TGTGCCAGCAGCCCGGGTATCTCCTACGAGCAGTACTTC. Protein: CASSPGISYEQYF.

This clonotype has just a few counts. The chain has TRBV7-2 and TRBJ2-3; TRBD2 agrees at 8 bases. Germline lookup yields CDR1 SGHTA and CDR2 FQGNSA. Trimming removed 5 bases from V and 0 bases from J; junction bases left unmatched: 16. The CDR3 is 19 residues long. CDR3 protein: CASSELLYGGASSTDTQYF. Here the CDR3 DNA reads TGTGCCAGCAGCGAACTTCTCTACGGGGGGGCCTCTAGCACAGATACGCAGTATTTT.